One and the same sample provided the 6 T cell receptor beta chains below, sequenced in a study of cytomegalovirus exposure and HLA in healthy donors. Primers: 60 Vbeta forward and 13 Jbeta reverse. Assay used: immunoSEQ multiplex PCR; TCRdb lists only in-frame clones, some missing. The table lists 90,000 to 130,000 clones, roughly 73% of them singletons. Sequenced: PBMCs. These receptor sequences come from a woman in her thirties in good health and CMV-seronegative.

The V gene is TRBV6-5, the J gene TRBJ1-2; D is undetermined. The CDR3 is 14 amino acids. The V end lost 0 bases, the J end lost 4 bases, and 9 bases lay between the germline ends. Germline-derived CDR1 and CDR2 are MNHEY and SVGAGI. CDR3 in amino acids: CASSYSLGSYGYTF. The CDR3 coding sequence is TGTGCCAGCAGTTACTCTCTGGGGAGCTATGGCTACACCTTC.

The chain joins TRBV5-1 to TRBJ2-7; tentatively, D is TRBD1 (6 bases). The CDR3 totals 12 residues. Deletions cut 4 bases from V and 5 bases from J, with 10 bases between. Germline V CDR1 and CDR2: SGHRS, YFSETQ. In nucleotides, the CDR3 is TGCGCCAGCAGCCCAGGGGCCCACGAGCAGTACTTC. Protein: CASSPGAHEQYF.

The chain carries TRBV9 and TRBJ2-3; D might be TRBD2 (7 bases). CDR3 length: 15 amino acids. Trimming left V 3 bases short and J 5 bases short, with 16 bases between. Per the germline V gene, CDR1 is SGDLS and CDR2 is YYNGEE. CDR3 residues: CASSELGGGGDTQYF. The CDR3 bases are TGTGCCAGCAGCGAGCTCGGGGGAGGGGGAGATACGCAGTATTTT.

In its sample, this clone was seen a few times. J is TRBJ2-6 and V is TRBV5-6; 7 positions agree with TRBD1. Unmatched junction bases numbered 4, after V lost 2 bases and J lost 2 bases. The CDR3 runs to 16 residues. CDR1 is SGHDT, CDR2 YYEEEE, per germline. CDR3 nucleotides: TGTGCCAGCAGCTTTGGGACAGTGCCTGGGGCCAACGTCCTGACTTTC. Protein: CASSFGTVPGANVLTF.

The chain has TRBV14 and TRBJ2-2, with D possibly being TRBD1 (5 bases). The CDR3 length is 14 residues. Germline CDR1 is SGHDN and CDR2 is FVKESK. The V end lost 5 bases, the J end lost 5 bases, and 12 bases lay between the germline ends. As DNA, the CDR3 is TGTGCCAGCAGCTTACCTCAGGGAACCGGGGAGCTGTTTTTT. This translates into CASSLPQGTGELFF.

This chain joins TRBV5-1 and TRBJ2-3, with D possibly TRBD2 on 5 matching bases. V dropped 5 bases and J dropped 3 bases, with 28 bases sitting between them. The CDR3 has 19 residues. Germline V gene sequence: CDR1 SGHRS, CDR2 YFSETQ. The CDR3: CASRVSRLSEAVPTDTQYF. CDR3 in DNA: TGCGCCAGCAGGGTTTCTCGGTTGTCGGAGGCCGTACCAACAGATACGCAGTATTTT.